These 21 T cell receptor beta chains were all obtained from the same sample, sequenced in a study of neurological immune-mediated disorders. Using its own MiXCR run on the 5' RACE reads, TCRdb lists one record per CDR3 protein. In the table there are roughly 23,000 distinct CDR3 sequences, about 9.4% of which are singletons. The sample was PBMCs. Receptors were obtained from a woman aged 60-70 years with HTLV-1-associated myelopathy (HAM/TSP).

This clonotype was seen at least ten times. The rearrangement links TRBV5-1 to TRBJ1-1; D possibly corresponds to TRBD1 (5 bases). The CDR3 extends over 14 amino acids. In germline, CDR1 is SGHRS, CDR2 YFSETQ. V shed 4 bases and J shed 5 bases, with 15 bases lying between them. This CDR3 is CASSGGTRGTEAFF. In nucleotides, the CDR3 is TGCGCCAGCAGCGGGGGGACCCGGGGGACTGAAGCTTTCTTT.

This clonotype was observed a single time. V is TRBV5-1 and J is TRBJ2-3, with D perhaps matching TRBD2 (5 bases). The CDR3 is 16 amino acids. The V end lost 0 bases, the J end lost 3 bases, and 14 bases lay between the germline ends. Germline values: CDR1 SGHRS, CDR2 YFSETQ. CDR3 region: CASSLGGEHLTDTQYF. For the CDR3, the DNA is TGCGCCAGCAGCTTGGGTGGGGAGCACTTAACAGATACGCAGTATTTT.

This clonotype was seen at least ten times. The genes are TRBV7-6 and TRBJ1-1; no reliable D call. V lost 0 bases to trimming and J lost 1 base, with 6 bases between them. CDR1 and CDR2 (germline): SGHVS, FNYEAQ. The CDR3 spans 14 residues. CDR3 in amino acids: CASSLAKQNTEAFF. In DNA form, the CDR3 reads TGTGCCAGCAGCTTAGCGAAACAGAACACTGAAGCTTTCTTT.

As concerns this clonotype: Here the CDR3 omits its conserved ending phenylalanine or tryptophan, so a read error is the likely source. The J gene is TRBJ1-2, the V gene TRBV20-1; the D gene is possibly TRBD1 (6 bases). Germline values: CDR1 DFQATT, CDR2 SNEGSKA (reference sequence). The CDR3 spans 15 residues. V was trimmed by 0 bases and J by 3 bases, leaving 14 bases between them. CDR3 residues: CSARDLRGLYYGYTY. CDR3 DNA sequence: TGCAGTGCTAGAGATCTCAGGGGCCTTTACTATGGCTACACCTAC.

The table lists this clonotype with many counts. The genes are TRBV5-1 and TRBJ2-3, with D maybe TRBD1 (6 bases). The CDR3 runs to 14 residues. V was trimmed by 9 bases and J by 2 bases, leaving 16 bases between them. Germline CDR1 and CDR2: SGHRS and YFSETQ. CDR3 sequence: CATREGQFTDTQYF. CDR3 nucleotide sequence: TGCGCCACCCGGGAAGGACAGTTCACAGATACGCAGTATTTT.

This clonotype showed up many times. The CDR3 spells CASSHQSGQIEAFF. The DNA for the CDR3 is TGCGCCAGCAGCCATCAATCGGGACAGATTGAAGCTTTCTTT. The V gene is TRBV5-1, the J gene TRBJ1-1; 7 bases map to TRBD1. The CDR3 extends over 14 amino acids. Germline values: CDR1 SGHRS, CDR2 YFSETQ. J was trimmed by 7 bases and V by 4 bases; bases with no gene match: 10.

This clonotype was observed many times. The gene calls are TRBV20-1 and TRBJ1-6; no reliable D call. Germline V gives CDR1 DFQATT, CDR2 SNEGSKA (reference sequence). V gave up 4 bases and J gave up 4 bases, with 11 bases separating them. This CDR3 has 14 amino acids. The CDR3 here is CSATRTEYNSPLHF. CDR3 in DNA: TGCAGTGCTACGCGGACGGAATATAATTCACCCCTCCACTTT.

The chain uses TRBV30 and TRBJ2-6; TRBD1 might be the D (6 bases). V was clipped by 1 base and J by 5 bases, with 15 bases between them. The germline gives CDR1 GTSNPN, CDR2 SVGIG (reference sequence). This CDR3 is built from 16 residues. CDR3 bases: TGTGCCTGGAGTGGGGACACGGGGCCTTGGGCCAACGTCCTGACTTTC. Protein: CAWSGDTGPWANVLTF. The full variable domain, with the rest looked up from reference TRBV30 and TRBJ2-6, is SQTIHQWPATLVQPVGSPLSLECTVEGTSNPNLYWYRQAAGRGLQLLFYSVGIGQISSEVPQNLSASRPQDRQFILSSKKLLLSDSGFYLCAWSGDTGPWANVLTFGAGSRLTVL.

This clonotype was seen ten or more times. CDR3 coding DNA: TGTGCCAGCAGTGAGTCCGGGACTAGCGGGGTTGGCACAGATACGCAGTATTTT. Translation gives CASSESGTSGVGTDTQYF. The genes are TRBV6-7 and TRBJ2-3; the match to TRBD2 covers 13 bases. TRBV6-7 is an open reading frame, and its role is uncertain. The CDR3 is 18 amino acids. V shed 5 bases and J 1 base; nucleotides not matched to a gene: 9.

At least ten counts were recorded for this clonotype. V is TRBV12-3 or TRBV12-4 and J is TRBJ1-1, with D maybe TRBD1 (5 bases). Trimming shortened V by 4 bases and J by 4 bases, and 25 bases separated the two germline ends. The CDR3 is 18 amino acids. This chain's CDR3 is CASSSPARPGWVSTEAFF. In DNA form, the CDR3 reads TGTGCCAGCAGTTCCCCCGCCCGGCCAGGGTGGGTGAGCACTGAAGCTTTCTTT.

In its sample, this clonotype was seen many times. V is TRBV7-8 and J is TRBJ2-2; D unclear. V lost 5 bases to trimming and J lost 8 bases, with 9 bases between them. The CDR3 is made up of 12 amino acids. CDR1 is SGHVS and CDR2 is FQNEAQ in the germline V gene. The CDR3 protein is CASSPLVGELFF. CDR3 in DNA: TGTGCCAGCAGCCCCCTAGTTGGGGAGCTGTTTTTT.

Many counts were recorded for this clonotype. V is TRBV20-1 and J is TRBJ1-1; perhaps TRBD1 as D (6 bases). CDR3 length: 14 amino acids. In germline, CDR1 is DFQATT, CDR2 SNEGSKA (reference sequence). V was cut by 0 bases and J by 0 bases, with 8 bases left in between. The CDR3 DNA sequence: TGCAGTGCTAGAGATGCAGGGGTGAACACTGAAGCTTTCTTT. This gives the protein CSARDAGVNTEAFF.

In this sample, this clonotype turned up many times. The chain combines TRBV5-1 with TRBJ1-2, with D possibly being TRBD1 (5 bases). The V and J ends lost 4 bases and 4 bases respectively, with 14 bases between them. The germline V gene has CDR1 SGHRS and CDR2 YFSETQ. The CDR3 has 14 amino acids. CDR3 nucleotides: TGCGCCAGCAGCCGGGACGGGGGACCCTATGGCTACACCTTC. Its protein is CASSRDGGPYGYTF.

A few counts support this clonotype. The chain combines TRBV9 with TRBJ1-3; D call uncertain. The ends were cut back, 2 bases at V and 4 bases at J, with 4 bases in the middle. From germline, CDR1 is SGDLS and CDR2 YYNGEE. CDR3 size: 12 residues. In DNA form, the CDR3 reads TGTGCCAGCAGCGTGCCGGGAAACACCATATATTTT. Translated, it gives CASSVPGNTIYF.

This clonotype was detected ten times or more. CDR3 amino acids: CASTRTRGAGLDTQYF. For the CDR3, the DNA is TGTGCCAGCACCAGAACAAGGGGGGCGGGTCTAGATACGCAGTATTTT. This sequence joins TRBV6-1 and TRBJ2-3; D may correspond to TRBD1 or TRBD2 (6 bases each). The CDR3 totals 16 residues. Germline V gene sequence: CDR1 MNHNS, CDR2 SASEGT. The ends were cut back, 7 bases at V and 5 bases at J, with 22 bases in the middle.

In its sample, this clonotype was seen many times. The chain recombines TRBV5-1 with TRBJ1-2, with 9 bases matching TRBD1. Germline values: CDR1 SGHRS, CDR2 YFSETQ. The CDR3 is 16 residues long. V was pared by 6 bases and J by 0 bases, with 9 bases of the junction left unmatched. This chain's CDR3 is CASKETGGEANYGYTF. The CDR3 bases are TGCGCCAGCAAAGAGACAGGGGGGGAGGCTAACTATGGCTACACCTTC.

This clonotype was recorded many times. V and J are TRBV5-1 and TRBJ1-2, with a possible D match to TRBD1 (6 bases). CDR3 length: 14 residues. The germline V gene encodes CDR1 SGHRS and CDR2 YFSETQ. Trimming removed 2 bases from V and 3 bases from J, with 11 bases in between. The CDR3 reads CASSFQGIDYGYTF. The DNA of the CDR3 is TGCGCCAGCAGCTTTCAGGGGATAGACTATGGCTACACCTTC.

This clonotype has ten or more counts. The chain joins TRBV20-1 to TRBJ2-6; TRBD1 agrees at 7 bases. CDR1 is DFQATT and CDR2 is SNEGSKA in the germline V gene (reference sequence). This CDR3 comprises 14 residues. The CDR3 region has the DNA TGCGCGGTAGGGGGCACCTCTGGGGCCAACGTCCTGACTTTC. Translated: CAVGGTSGANVLTF.

This clonotype was observed many times. Here the CDR3 reads CASSYDRGYEQYF. DNA for the CDR3: TGTGCCAGCAGTTATGACAGGGGCTACGAGCAGTACTTC. The chain uses TRBV6-6 and TRBJ2-7; TRBD1 aligns across 8 bases. The CDR3 has 13 amino acids. Unmatched junction bases numbered 1, after V lost 3 bases and J lost 3 bases. The germline CDR1 and CDR2 sequences are MNHNY and SVGAGI (reference sequence).

With respect to this clonotype: Mismatch with germline at one junction end may stem from a read error. The chain carries TRBV20-1 and TRBJ2-5; D might be TRBD1 or TRBD2, each matching 5 bases. CDR1 is DFQATT and CDR2 is SNEGSKA in the germline V gene (reference sequence). The CDR3 loop spans 13 amino acids. This CDR3 is CSASEGFHETRYF. In DNA form, the CDR3 reads TGCAGTGCGTCCGAGGGGTTCCACGAGACCCGGTACTTC.

This clonotype appeared many times. This chain joins TRBV15 and TRBJ1-5; no definite D call. CDR1 is LNHNV and CDR2 is YYDKDF in the germline V gene (reference sequence). This CDR3 has 13 residues. V lost 5 bases and J lost 0, with 5 bases in between. CDR3 amino acids: CATSGNSNQPQHF. DNA for the CDR3: TGTGCCACCAGCGGGAATAGCAATCAGCCCCAGCATTTT.